These 10 T cell receptor beta chains originate from one sample sequenced in a study of cytomegalovirus exposure and HLA in healthy donors (dated by TCRdb to the late 2010s). Libraries were built with the immunoSEQ multiplex PCR assay. A mixture of 60 forward primers for TCR Vbeta segments and 13 reverse primers for TCR Jbeta segments was used in the multiplex PCR. TCRdb limited this immuneACCESS table to in-frame rearrangements with V and J called. A share of clones is missing; checked studies link under half to unresolved V genes, and the rest is unexplained. The sample data list approximately 170,000 clones, and roughly 79% of these were observed just once. Roughly 1.6% of the sample goes to the ten largest clones. Material for sequencing was PBMCs. The receptors originated from a man between 40 and 49 years old in good health and CMV-seronegative.

This chain joins TRBV29-1 and TRBJ2-7; D not resolved. The CDR3 extends over 13 amino acids. V lost 7 bases and J 1 base, leaving 14 bases between the germline ends. Germline V gene sequence: CDR1 SQVTM, CDR2 ANQGSEA. CDR3 amino acids: CSAEAQQSYEQYF. CDR3 DNA: TGCAGCGCTGAGGCACAGCAGTCCTACGAGCAGTACTTC.

The rearrangement links TRBV30 to TRBJ1-2; the D gene is possibly TRBD1 (5 bases). With 2 bases removed from V and 4 bases from J, the gap between germline ends came to 11 bases. Germline assignment: CDR1 GTSNPN and CDR2 SVGIG (reference sequence). This CDR3 comprises 13 residues. The CDR3 DNA reads TGTGCCTGGAGTTTGGCGGGGACCTATGGCTACACCTTC. Protein: CAWSLAGTYGYTF.

This clone was observed a few times. The chain links TRBV10-3 to TRBJ2-7, with 11 bases fitting TRBD1. The junction had 10 bases not matched to a gene; V was cut back by 6 bases and J by 9 bases. CDR3 size: 14 residues. Germline V gives CDR1 ENHRY, CDR2 SYGVKD. The CDR3 DNA is TGTGCCATCAGGGAGGACAGGGGGCGCGTTCGGCAGTACTTC. Amino acid sequence: CAIREDRGRVRQYF.

Details on this clone: One end of the junction varies from germline; a read error may be responsible. This sequence joins TRBV25-1 and TRBJ2-3; D remains unclear. The CDR3 runs 12 residues. Germline CDR1 is MGHDK and CDR2 is SYGVNS. The CDR3 nucleotides read TGTACCAGCAGTCTTTTCACAGATACGCAGTATTTT. This codes for CTSSLFTDTQYF.

The chain couples TRBV5-4 to TRBJ2-4; 15 bases match TRBD2. The CDR3 has 18 amino acids. CDR1 is SGHNT and CDR2 is YYREEE in the germline V gene (reference sequence). Trimming cost V 4 bases and J 7 bases; bases outside gene matches: 12. DNA for the CDR3: TGTGCCAGCAGCACAGGACTAGCGGGAGGGCGGGTCGGGAACATTCAGTACTTC. Translated: CASSTGLAGGRVGNIQYF.

The chain links TRBV28 to TRBJ2-1, with TRBD2 matching 9 bases. CDR3 length: 15 amino acids. V was pared by 2 bases and J by 6 bases, with 5 bases of the junction left unmatched. The germline V gene encodes CDR1 MDHEN and CDR2 SYDVKM. This CDR3 is CASSLAGGGGNEQFF. The CDR3 DNA is TGTGCCAGCAGTTTAGCCGGCGGGGGGGGCAATGAGCAGTTCTTC.

The chain uses TRBV6-6 and TRBJ1-2; a weak D match, TRBD1 (5 bases). The CDR3 consists of 12 residues. Trimming took off 10 bases at V and 4 bases at J, with 13 bases between the two ends. The germline V gene encodes CDR1 MNHNY and CDR2 SVGAGI (reference sequence). CDR3 DNA: TGTGCCATCGGGGGGACTTTCTATGGCTACACCTTC. Its protein is CAIGGTFYGYTF.

This chain joins TRBV18 and TRBJ1-2; D possibly corresponds to TRBD1 (6 bases). The CDR3 consists of 13 residues. Germline V lookup: CDR1 KGHSH, CDR2 LQKENI. V lost 2 bases, J lost 9 bases, and 13 bases lay in between. Written as DNA, the CDR3 is TGTGCCAGCTCACCATTACAGGGTACTAGCTACACCTTC. Translated: CASSPLQGTSYTF.

This clone appeared once. The genes are TRBV5-1 and TRBJ2-1; no definite D call. Trimming left V 2 bases short and J 8 bases short, with 5 bases between. Germline assignment: CDR1 SGHRS and CDR2 YFSETQ. The CDR3 runs to 11 residues. The chain's CDR3 is CASSFLDEQFF. CDR3 in DNA: TGCGCCAGCAGCTTCCTTGATGAGCAGTTCTTC. Full variable domain (outside the CDR3, taken from reference TRBV5-1 and TRBJ2-1): KAGVTQTPRYLIKTRGQQVTLSCSPISGHRSVSWYQQTPGQGLQFLFEYFSETQRNKGNFPGRFSGRQFSNSRSEMNVSTLELGDSALYLCASSFLDEQFFGPGTRLTVL.

The J gene is TRBJ2-7, the V gene TRBV13, with 7 bases identical to TRBD2. With 0 bases clipped from V and 0 bases from J, the junction kept 8 bases outside the gene matches. Germline V gene lookup returns CDR1 PRHDT and CDR2 FYEKMQ (reference sequence). This CDR3 has 17 residues. The chain's CDR3 is CASSLGRAGGSSYEQYV. The CDR3 DNA follows: TGTGCCAGCAGCTTAGGGAGAGCAGGCGGGAGCTCCTACGAGCAGTACGTC.